Presented here are 18 T cell receptor beta chains from one specimen sequenced in a study of blood T cell repertoires in COVID-19. This table comes from immunoSEQ multiplex PCR, and its TCRdb copy is limited to in-frame clones, with some not included. The data hold about 290,000 clones, with approximately 80% observed a single time. The specimen sequenced was peripheral blood. The source of these receptors is a woman in her 50s with active or convalescent COVID-19.

The rearrangement links TRBV6-1 to TRBJ1-4; TRBD1 might be the D (6 bases). Germline values: CDR1 MNHNS, CDR2 SASEGT. The CDR3 has 15 amino acids. V was clipped by 3 bases and J by 3 bases, with 11 bases between them. CDR3 in amino acids: CASSDQGQPNEKLFF. The CDR3 nucleotides are TGTGCCAGCAGTGACCAGGGGCAACCTAATGAAAAACTGTTTTTT.

The chain joins TRBV10-2 to TRBJ1-1, with D tentatively TRBD1 (6 bases). This CDR3 has 14 residues. The ends were cut back, 7 bases at V and 6 bases at J, with 18 bases in the middle. CDR1 and CDR2 (germline): WSHSY, SAAADI. The CDR3 DNA reads as TGCGCCAGCACCTCGACAGGAGGTATCGCTGAAGCTTTCTTT. Its protein is CASTSTGGIAEAFF.

V usage is TRBV5-4 and J usage is TRBJ2-6; no definite D call. The CDR3 has 15 residues. Germline-derived CDR1 and CDR2 are SGHNT and YYREEE (reference sequence). The V gene lost 0 bases and the J gene lost 0 bases, with 4 bases spanning the gap. CDR3: CASSLANSGANVLTF. The CDR3 coding sequence is TGTGCCAGCAGCTTGGCTAACTCTGGGGCCAACGTCCTGACTTTC. The whole variable domain, remainder taken from reference TRBV5-4 and TRBJ2-6, is ETGVTQSPTHLIKTRGQQVTLRCSSQSGHNTVSWYQQALGQGPQFIFQYYREEENGRGNFPPRFSGLQFPNYSSELNVNALELDDSALYLCASSLANSGANVLTFGAGSRLTVL.

This chain links TRBV10-3 with TRBJ1-2; D is possibly TRBD1 (5 bases). Germline CDR1 ENHRY, CDR2 SYGVKD. This CDR3 is built from 14 residues. Trimming shortened V by 1 base and J by 4 bases, and 10 bases separated the two germline ends. This CDR3 is CAISEWGVSYGYTF. CDR3 DNA sequence: TGTGCCATCAGTGAGTGGGGGGTGAGCTATGGCTACACCTTC.

This clone has just a few counts. V and J are TRBV18 and TRBJ1-2, with D possibly TRBD1 on 6 matching bases. Germline lookup yields CDR1 KGHSH and CDR2 LQKENI. This CDR3 region has 15 residues. V dropped 5 bases and J dropped 5 bases, with 18 bases sitting between them. The DNA for the CDR3 is TGTGCCAGCTCATCCAAAGATACAGGGATATATGGCTACACCTTC. Translation: CASSSKDTGIYGYTF. Full variable domain (missing parts from reference TRBV18 and TRBJ1-2): NAGVMQNPRHLVRRRGQEARLRCSPMKGHSHVYWYRQLPEEGLKFMVYLQKENIIDESGMPKERFSAEFPKEGPSILRIQQVVRGDSAAYFCASSSKDTGIYGYTFGSGTRLTVV.

This clone showed up just once. The rearrangement uses TRBV4-2 and TRBJ1-1, with 10 bases that match TRBD1. The germline V gene encodes CDR1 LGHNA and CDR2 YNFKEQ. Trimming removed 1 base from V and 2 bases from J; junction bases left unmatched: 4. The CDR3 consists of 16 residues. In DNA form, the CDR3 reads TGTGCCAGCAGCCAAGGTTGGGACAGGGGAAACACTGAAGCTTTCTTT. It translates to CASSQGWDRGNTEAFF.

This chain connects TRBV6-1 to TRBJ1-5, with D hard to call. Germline CDR1 reads MNHNS; CDR2 reads SASEGT. The CDR3 spans 16 residues. V lost 2 bases and J 7 bases, leaving 18 bases between the germline ends. CDR3 amino acids: CASSENPGDIRQPQHF. The CDR3 DNA is TGTGCCAGCAGTGAAAACCCAGGCGATATACGACAGCCCCAGCATTTT.

The CDR3 DNA sequence: TGTGCCAGCACCAACTCACGGACAGGGAGAACCGGGGAGCTGTTTTTT. This translates into CASTNSRTGRTGELFF. The chain joins TRBV5-4 to TRBJ2-2; 8 bases map to TRBD1. The CDR3 sequence is 16 residues long. After removal of 6 bases from V and 5 bases from J, the junction contained 12 bases not matched to a gene. The germline V gene has CDR1 SGHNT and CDR2 YYREEE (reference sequence).

This sequence joins TRBV18 and TRBJ2-1, with a possible D match to TRBD1 (5 bases). The CDR3 runs to 16 residues. Deletions cut 9 bases from V and 0 bases from J, with 18 bases between. Germline CDR1 KGHSH, CDR2 LQKENI. The CDR3 loop reads CASQDPGAVSYNEQFF. CDR3 DNA sequence: TGTGCCAGTCAAGATCCTGGGGCCGTCTCCTACAATGAGCAGTTCTTC.

The gene calls are TRBV28 and TRBJ2-7; a weak D match, TRBD2 (5 bases). The CDR3 runs 13 residues. Looked up from germline, CDR1 is MDHEN and CDR2 is SYDVKM. V was shortened by 7 bases and J by 7 bases, with 17 bases between the two germline ends. The chain's CDR3 is CASNKALTGEQYF. The CDR3, as DNA: TGTGCCAGCAATAAGGCTTTGACGGGGGAGCAGTACTTC. The entire variable domain, with the rest obtained from reference TRBV28 and TRBJ2-7, is as follows: DVKVTQSSRYLVKRTGEKVFLECVQDMDHENMFWYRQDPGLGLRLIYFSYDVKMKEKGDIPEGYSVSREKKERFSLILESASTNQTSMYLCASNKALTGEQYFGPGTRLTVT.

The CDR3 region has the DNA TGTGCCAGTAGTACCTACCAAGGGGTCCCCTACAATGAGCAGTTCTTC. Translation: CASSTYQGVPYNEQFF. The gene calls are TRBV19 and TRBJ2-1, with a possible D match to TRBD1 (5 bases). V was pared by 4 bases and J by 2 bases, with 15 bases between. Germline values: CDR1 LNHDA, CDR2 SQIVND (reference sequence). The CDR3 runs 16 residues.

This chain joins TRBV15 and TRBJ2-3; tentative D call: TRBD1 (5 bases). Trimming removed 3 bases from V and 4 bases from J, with 11 bases in between. The CDR3 runs to 14 residues. Germline assignment: CDR1 LNHNV and CDR2 YYDKDF (reference sequence). The CDR3 DNA is TGTGCCACCAGCAGTAGGGGTTCTGCAGATACGCAGTATTTT. This gives the protein CATSSRGSADTQYF. Full variable domain (outside the CDR3, taken from reference TRBV15 and TRBJ2-3): DAMVIQNPRYQVTQFGKPVTLSCSQTLNHNVMYWYQQKSSQAPKLLFHYYDKDFNNEADTPDNFQSRRPNTSFCFLDIRSPGLGDTAMYLCATSSRGSADTQYFGPGTRLTVL.

There are many counts of this clone. This chain connects TRBV7-2 to TRBJ2-7, with D hard to call. This CDR3 region has 14 residues. CDR1 and CDR2 (germline): SGHTA, FQGNSA. The germline V and J ends were trimmed by 5 bases and 0 bases, with 11 bases remaining between them. The CDR3: CASSAEVGSYEQYF. CDR3 nucleotide sequence: TGTGCCAGCAGCGCGGAAGTGGGCTCCTACGAGCAGTACTTC.

The CDR3 DNA follows: TGTGCCAGCAGTGAGTACGATTGGGGCGATTCGAACACCGGGGAGCTGTTTTTT. It encodes CASSEYDWGDSNTGELFF. The chain couples TRBV6-1 to TRBJ2-2, with D tentatively TRBD1 (5 bases). The V end lost 3 bases, the J end lost 0 bases, and 17 bases lay between the germline ends. Germline V CDR1 and CDR2: MNHNS, SASEGT. There are 18 residues in the CDR3.

The chain has TRBV28 and TRBJ1-2; 8 bases match TRBD1. V shed 3 bases and J 8 bases; nucleotides not matched to a gene: 5. The CDR3 has 13 residues. Germline-derived CDR1 and CDR2 are MDHEN and SYDVKM. The CDR3: CASSFQGARGYTF. The CDR3 DNA reads TGTGCCAGCAGTTTCCAGGGGGCGAGGGGCTACACCTTC.

The chain recombines TRBV10-3 with TRBJ2-1, with D maybe TRBD2 (5 bases). The CDR3 has 18 residues. In germline, CDR1 is ENHRY, CDR2 SYGVKD. Trimming pared 0 bases from V and 1 base from J, leaving 16 bases between. The CDR3 bases are TGTGCCATCAGTGAGTCGATTAGCGCCATTTCGTCCTACAATGAGCAGTTCTTC. Amino acid sequence: CAISESISAISSYNEQFF.

The rearrangement joins TRBV3-1 (or the pseudogene TRBV3-2) to TRBJ2-5; 10 positions match TRBD2. The CDR3 extends over 15 amino acids. Germline lookup yields CDR1 LGHDT and CDR2 YNNKEL (reference sequence). Trimming removed 4 bases from V and 1 base from J; junction bases left unmatched: 3. The CDR3 DNA is TGTGCCAGCAGCCTCCGGACTAGCGGCCAAGAGACCCAGTACTTC. This sequence encodes CASSLRTSGQETQYF.

This sequence joins TRBV18 and TRBJ2-7; D ambiguous. V shed 0 bases and J shed 0 bases, with 15 bases lying between them. The CDR3 is 17 residues long. Germline V gene data show CDR1 as KGHSH and CDR2 as LQKENI. The CDR3 sequence is CASSPPLVEADSYEQYF. The CDR3 bases are TGTGCCAGCTCACCACCTTTAGTAGAGGCAGACTCCTACGAGCAGTACTTC.